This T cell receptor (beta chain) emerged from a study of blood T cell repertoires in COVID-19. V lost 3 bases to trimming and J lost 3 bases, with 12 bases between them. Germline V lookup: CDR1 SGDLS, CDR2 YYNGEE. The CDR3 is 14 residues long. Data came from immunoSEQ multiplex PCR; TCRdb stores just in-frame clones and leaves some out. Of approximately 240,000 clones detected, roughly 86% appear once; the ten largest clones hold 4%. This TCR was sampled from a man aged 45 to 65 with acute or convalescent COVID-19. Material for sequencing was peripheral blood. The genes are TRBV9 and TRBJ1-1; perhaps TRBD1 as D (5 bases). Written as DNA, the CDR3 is TGTGCCAGCAGCGAGCGACAGTGGGACACTGAAGCTTTCTTT. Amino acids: CASSERQWDTEAFF.